The sequence of this T cell receptor (beta chain) was determined in a study of identifying expanded T cells in peripheral blood. Assay: immunoSEQ multiplex PCR; the TCRdb copy retains only in-frame clones and omits some. Among fewer than 80,000 clones listed, approximately 82% were seen once. Sequences were obtained from blood. The TCR was taken from a person aged 18 to 70 in good health.

This chain's CDR3 is CASSAAGRPSGNTIYF. The CDR3 DNA sequence: TGTGCCAGCTCAGCGGCCGGGCGACCCTCTGGAAACACCATATATTTT. The J gene is TRBJ1-3, the V gene TRBV18, with D hard to call. CDR1 and CDR2 (germline): KGHSH, LQKENI. V lost 5 bases, J lost 0 bases, and 14 bases lay in between. The CDR3 is 16 amino acids. Full variable domain (remainder filled in from reference TRBV18 and TRBJ1-3): NAGVMQNPRHLVRRRGQEARLRCSPMKGHSHVYWYRQLPEEGLKFMVYLQKENIIDESGMPKERFSAEFPKEGPSILRIQQVVRGDSAAYFCASSAAGRPSGNTIYFGEGSWLTVV.